The present T cell receptor (beta chain) was sequenced within a study of T-cell reconstitution after alpha-beta-depleted transplantation in children. This clonotype was observed many times. Construction of the TCRbeta library involved unique molecular identifiers. MiXCR, applied by TCRdb to the PCR reads, yields one record per CDR3 protein. The sample holds about 200,000 distinct CDR3 sequences; 13% to 15% are singletons and the top ten take roughly 13%. Source: PBMCs from the stem cell graft donor, taken from the stem cell graft. This TCR derives from a human donor who donated a stem cell graft to a child with acute lymphoblastic leukemia.

The CDR3 is CAIRESNEQFF. Here the CDR3 DNA reads TGTGCCATCAGGGAAAGTAATGAGCAGTTCTTC. The V call is TRBV10-3, the J call TRBJ2-1; unclear D gene. V lost 6 bases and J lost 7, with 7 bases in between. In germline, CDR1 is ENHRY, CDR2 SYGVKD. This CDR3 is built from 11 residues.